This T cell receptor (beta chain) comes out of a study of T cell responses to AZD1222 COVID-19 vaccine. The CDR3 covers 15 residues. Trimming took off 0 bases at V and 3 bases at J, with 13 bases between the two ends. Germline-derived CDR1 and CDR2 are SGHRS and YFSETQ. For this clone: Antigen specificity is unknown.

Clones were read by immunoSEQ multiplex PCR, and TCRdb kept only the in-frame ones, dropping some. The sample includes approximately 67,000 clones, roughly nine tenths seen only once; the top ten take 28%. Broader study findings: Compared with day 0, the breadth and depth of the Spike-specific TCR repertoire rose significantly after two doses of AZD1222.

The sequencing used peripheral blood, collected 28 days after the second AZD1222 dose. This clonotype originated in an adult who received the AZD1222 COVID-19 vaccine. The V gene is TRBV5-1, the J gene TRBJ2-7; possible D gene TRBD2, 6 bases. The CDR3 spells CASSLEGTGDYEQYF. CDR3 sequence (DNA): TGCGCCAGCAGCTTGGAGGGGACGGGGGACTACGAGCAGTACTTC.